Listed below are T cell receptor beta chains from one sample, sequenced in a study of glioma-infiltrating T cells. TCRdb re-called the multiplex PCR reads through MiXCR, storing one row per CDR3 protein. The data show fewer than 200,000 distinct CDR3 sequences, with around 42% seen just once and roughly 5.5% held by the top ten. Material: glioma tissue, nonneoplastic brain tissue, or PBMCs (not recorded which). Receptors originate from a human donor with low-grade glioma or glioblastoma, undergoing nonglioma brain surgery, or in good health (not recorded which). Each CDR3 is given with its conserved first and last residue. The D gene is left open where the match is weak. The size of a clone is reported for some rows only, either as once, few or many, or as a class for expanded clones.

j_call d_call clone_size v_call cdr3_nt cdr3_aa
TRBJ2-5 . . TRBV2 TGTGCCAGCAGTGATCGTCGGGATGGAGAGACCGAGTACTTC CASSDRRDGETEYF
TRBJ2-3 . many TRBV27 TGTGCCAGCAGTTTACTTGGCGCAGATACGCAGTATTTT CASSLLGADTQYF
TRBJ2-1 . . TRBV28 TGTGCCAGCAGTTTAAGTGGGACCTTATATGAGCAGTTCTTC CASSLSGTLYEQFF
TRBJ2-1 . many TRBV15 TGTGCCACCAGCAGAGAGGTAGAGGGGAGTGAGCAGTTCTTC CATSREVEGSEQFF
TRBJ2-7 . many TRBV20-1 TGCAGTGGCGCCAGGACAGTACCCTACGAGCAGTACTTC CSGARTVPYEQYF
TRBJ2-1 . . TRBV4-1 TGCGCCAGCAGCGCAGGACTCGGAGAGACCCAGTTCTTC CASSAGLGETQFF
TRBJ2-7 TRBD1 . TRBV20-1 TGCAGTGATAGAGTTGAGGGGCAGGGGGCCCACGAGCAGTACTTC CSDRVEGQGAHEQYF
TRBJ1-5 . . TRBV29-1 TGCAGCGTTACCACAGGGTTTGGCAATCAGCCCCAGCATTTT CSVTTGFGNQPQHF
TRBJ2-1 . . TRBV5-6 TGTGCCAGCAGCCTAGAGCGGGCAACCTACAATGAGCAGTTCTTC CASSLERATYNEQFF
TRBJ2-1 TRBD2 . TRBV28 TGTGCCAGCAGTTTATACAGCGGGAGGGCCAATGAGCAGTTCTTC CASSLYSGRANEQFF
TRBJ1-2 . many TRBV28 TGTGCCAGCAGTTTAAGACAGTCAGACATATATGGCTACACCTTC CASSLRQSDIYGYTF
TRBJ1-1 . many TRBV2 TGTGCCAGCAGTGAACAGGAGAGAATGAACACTGAAGCTTTCTTT CASSEQERMNTEAFF
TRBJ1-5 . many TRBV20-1 TGCAGTGCTACCTGGACAGATAATCAGCCCCAGCATTTT CSATWTDNQPQHF
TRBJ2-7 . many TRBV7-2 TGTGCCAGCAGCCCCCCTGGTGCCGAGCAGTACTTC CASSPPGAEQYF
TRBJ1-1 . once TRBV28 TGCGCCACGGAAAGTCCGGGGAACACTGAAGCTTTCTTT CATESPGNTEAFF
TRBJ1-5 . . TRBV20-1 TGCAGTGCTAGAGATCGGGACGTAAATCATCCCCAGCATTTT CSARDRDVNHPQHF
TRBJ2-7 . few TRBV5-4 TGTGCCAGCAGTCGCGACCCCTCTCTGGTCTACGAGCAGTACTTC CASSRDPSLVYEQYF
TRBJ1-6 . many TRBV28 TGTGCCAGCAGACCCTGGCGGCAGGGTAATTCACCCCTCCACTTT CASRPWRQGNSPLHF
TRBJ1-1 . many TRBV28 TGTGCCAGCAGTAAAATTGGGGTCACTGAAGCTTTCTTT CASSKIGVTEAFF
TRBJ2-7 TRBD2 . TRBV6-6 TGTGCCAGCGGGGGGACTAGCGGGAGCGTTATCTACAATGAGAAGTTCTTC CASGGTSGSVIYNEKFF
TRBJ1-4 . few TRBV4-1 TGCGCCAGCAGCCAAGGGGAGACGGTCTATAATGAAAAACTGTTTTTT CASSQGETVYNEKLFF
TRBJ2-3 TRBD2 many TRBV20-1 TGCAGTGTGGAGACTAGCGGGATTACAGATACGCAGTATTTT CSVETSGITDTQYF
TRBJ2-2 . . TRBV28 TGTGCCAGCATAGGCGACACCGGGGAGCTGTTTTTT CASIGDTGELFF
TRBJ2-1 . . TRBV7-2 TGTGCCAGCAGCCCCCACGTCAGGTTGGAGCAGTTCTTC CASSPHVRLEQFF
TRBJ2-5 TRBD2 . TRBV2 TGTGCCAGCTACAACAGACGGGGGGGGACCCAGTACTTC CASYNRRGGTQYF
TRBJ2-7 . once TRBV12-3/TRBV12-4 TGTGCCAGCGCCACCGCGGGACAACCCTACGAGCAGTACTTC CASATAGQPYEQYF
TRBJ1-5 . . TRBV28 TGTGCCAGCCTGATCAGGGACACGCCGAATCAGCCCCAGCATTTT CASLIRDTPNQPQHF
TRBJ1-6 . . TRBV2 TGTGCCAGCAGGAGGGAGGTTTCATCGATCAATTCACCCCTCCACTTT CASRREVSSINSPLHF
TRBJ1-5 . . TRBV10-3 TGTGCCAGCAGTAAAGCTCAGGGCGCCGACAATCAGCGCCAGCATTTT CASSKAQGADNQRQHF
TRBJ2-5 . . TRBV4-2 TGTGACAGCAGCCAAGATTGGGCAGAGACCCAGTACTTC CDSSQDWAETQYF
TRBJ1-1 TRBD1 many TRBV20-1 TGCAGTGCTAGATCGGGACAGGGGCACACTGAGGCTTTCTTT CSARSGQGHTEAFF
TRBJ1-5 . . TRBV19 TGTGCCAGTAGGGGGGAGCTTGAAAATCAGCCCCAGCATTTT CASRGELENQPQHF
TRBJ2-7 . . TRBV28 TGTGCCAGCAGAGGAGCGGGCTGGTACGAGCAGTACTTC CASRGAGWYEQYF
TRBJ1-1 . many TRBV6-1 TGTGCCAGCAGTGACAGTTTGAACACTGAAGCTTTCTTT CASSDSLNTEAFF
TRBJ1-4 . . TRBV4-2 TGTGCCAGCAGCCAAGATGGAGGGAACACTAATGAAAAACTGTTTTTT CASSQDGGNTNEKLFF
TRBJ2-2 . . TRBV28 TGTGCCAGCACCGAGGGCGCCACCGGGGAGCTGTTTTTT CASTEGATGELFF
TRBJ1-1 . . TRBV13 TGTGCCAGCAGCTTAAGTAGGCTGAACACTGAAGCTATCTTT CASSLSRLNTEAIF
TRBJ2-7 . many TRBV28 TGTGCCAGCAGGGAACCGGGGGGCCTCTACGAGCAGTACTTC CASREPGGLYEQYF
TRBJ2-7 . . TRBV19 TGTGCCAGTAGTCCCCGAATGGGGGGACGCGAGCAGTACTTC CASSPRMGGREQYF
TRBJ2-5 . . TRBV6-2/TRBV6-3 TGTGCCACCTCCCGGACAGGGAGGGCAGAGACCCAGTACTTC CATSRTGRAETQYF
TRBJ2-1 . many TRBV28 TGTGCCAGCATCAGAGGGGCCACCTACAATGAGCAGTTCTTC CASIRGATYNEQFF
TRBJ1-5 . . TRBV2 TGTGCCAGCAGAATAAATCAGCCAAAGCATTTT CASRINQPKHF
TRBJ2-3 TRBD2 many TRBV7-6 TGTGCCAGCAGCCGCAACGACCCAAGATCTAGCGGAGCTAGCACAGATACGCAGTATTTT CASSRNDPRSSGASTDTQYF
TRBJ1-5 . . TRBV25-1 TGTGCCAGCAGTGATGGGGTTTGGCAGCCTCAGAATTTT CASSDGVWQPQNF
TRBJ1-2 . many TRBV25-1 TGTGCCAGCAGTGGCCCGGGACACCCCCAAAAAGGCTACACCTTC CASSGPGHPQKGYTF
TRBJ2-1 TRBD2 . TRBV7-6 TGTGCCAGCAGCTCCACCCGACTAGCGCCTGGCTACAATCAGCAGTTCTTC CASSSTRLAPGYNQQFF
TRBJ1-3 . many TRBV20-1 TGCAGTGCTCGCGAGGATACTAACACCATATATTTT CSAREDTNTIYF
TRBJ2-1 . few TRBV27 TGTGCCAGCACCCCCCTGGGGGGTCTCTCCTACAATGAGCAGTTCTTC CASTPLGGLSYNEQFF
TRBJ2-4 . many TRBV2 TGTGCCAGCAGTCCCAATCCTCCGGACGCAGGGGCCAAAAACATTCAGTACTTC CASSPNPPDAGAKNIQYF
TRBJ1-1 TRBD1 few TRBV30 TGTGCCTGGAGTAGCGCAGGGGGGAACACTGAAGCTTTCTTT CAWSSAGGNTEAFF
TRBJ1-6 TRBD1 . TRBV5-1 TGCGCCTGCAGCAGGGACAGTAATTCACCCCTCCACTTT CACSRDSNSPLHF
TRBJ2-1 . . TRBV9 TGTGCCAGCAGCCCTTCCCCTAGGTACAATGAGCAGTTCTTC CASSPSPRYNEQFF
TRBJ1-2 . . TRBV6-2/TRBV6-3 TGTCCCAGCAGCGTGTGGGGAGAGAATGGCTACACCTTC CPSSVWGENGYTF